These 22 T cell receptor beta chains came from one sample sequenced in a study of blood T cell repertoires in COVID-19. The protocol was immunoSEQ multiplex PCR, while the TCRdb copy is restricted to in-frame clones and leaves out a portion. Of about 410,000 clones listed, roughly 90% are singletons. The sample consisted of peripheral blood. The source is a woman between 40 and 50 years old with COVID-19, enrolled during active disease.

This chain uses TRBV6-5 with TRBJ1-2, with 7 bases aligning to TRBD1. CDR3 length: 13 amino acids. Germline trimming cut 2 bases from V and 7 bases from J; bases unmatched to any gene: 4. Germline V gene data show CDR1 as MNHEY and CDR2 as SVGAGI. The CDR3 spells CASSYLDRVGYTF. CDR3 in DNA: TGTGCCAGCAGTTACCTCGACAGGGTTGGCTACACCTTC.

The CDR3 DNA is TGTGCCAGCAACCCGACAGGGCCCCAAGAGACCCAGTACTTC. Encoded protein: CASNPTGPQETQYF. The rearrangement links TRBV6-2 or TRBV6-3 to TRBJ2-5; TRBD1 aligns across 7 bases. There are 14 residues in the CDR3. V gave up 7 bases and J gave up 1 base; unmatched junction bases: 6. Looked up from germline, CDR1 is MNHEY and CDR2 is SVGEGT.

The CDR3 spells CASSLGGSSSYEQYF. CDR3 nucleotide sequence: TGTGCCAGCAGCTTGGGAGGTAGCAGCTCCTACGAGCAGTACTTC. The chain recombines TRBV9 with TRBJ2-7, with D perhaps TRBD2 (6 bases). The CDR3 runs to 15 residues. In germline, CDR1 is SGDLS, CDR2 YYNGEE. Trimming removed 4 bases at V and 0 bases at J, with 14 bases between.

This rearrangement joins TRBV7-2 to TRBJ1-1; D not resolved. The ends were cut back, 5 bases at V and 5 bases at J, with 12 bases in the middle. This CDR3 spans 13 amino acids. Germline lookup yields CDR1 SGHTA and CDR2 FQGNSA. CDR3 coding DNA: TGTGCCAGCAGCGCCGACCCTAGGACTGAAGCTTTCTTT. Amino acids: CASSADPRTEAFF.

V is TRBV29-1 and J is TRBJ1-4, with D perhaps matching TRBD1 (5 bases). This CDR3 comprises 13 residues. V was shortened by 5 bases and J by 5 bases, with 12 bases between the two germline ends. Germline CDR1 reads SQVTM; CDR2 reads ANQGSEA. As DNA, the CDR3 is TGCAGCGTTCAAAGGGGTCCGAATGAAAAACTGTTTTTT. This gives the protein CSVQRGPNEKLFF. The full variable domain, rest sourced from reference TRBV29-1 and TRBJ1-4, is SAVISQKPSRDICQRGTSLTIQCQVDSQVTMMFWYRQQPGQSLTLIATANQGSEATYESGFVIDKFPISRPNLTFSTLTVSNMSPEDSSIYLCSVQRGPNEKLFFGSGTQLSVL.

CDR3 coding DNA: TGTGCCAGCAGTTACTCCGCGGGACTTATCTCCTACGAGCAGTACTTC. The encoded protein is CASSYSAGLISYEQYF. The gene calls are TRBV27 and TRBJ2-7, with D possibly matching TRBD2 (6 bases). The V gene's germline CDR1 is MNHEY and CDR2 SMNVEV (reference sequence). This CDR3 contains 16 residues. Trimming removed 4 bases at V and 0 bases at J, with 16 bases between.

V and J are TRBV18 and TRBJ1-1; D not certain. From germline, CDR1 is KGHSH and CDR2 LQKENI. The CDR3 has 18 residues. V dropped 0 bases and J dropped 3 bases, with 20 bases sitting between them. CDR3 protein: CASSPPAGVLGVYTEAFF. CDR3 DNA sequence: TGTGCCAGCTCACCACCGGCCGGGGTTTTAGGAGTCTACACTGAAGCTTTCTTT.

This chain links TRBV4-2 with TRBJ1-4; D may be TRBD1 (6 bases). This CDR3 region has 14 residues. Germline CDR1 reads LGHNA; CDR2 reads YNFKEQ. V shed 4 bases and J shed 6 bases, with 12 bases lying between them. The CDR3 protein is CASSPGEVDEKLFF. The DNA for the CDR3 is TGTGCCAGCAGCCCAGGGGAAGTAGATGAAAAACTGTTTTTT.

J is TRBJ1-4 and V is TRBV2; D is unresolved. The length of the CDR3 is 13 residues. V was clipped by 4 bases and J by 3 bases, with 6 bases between them. CDR1 SNHLY and CDR2 FYNNEI come from the germline V gene. The CDR3 coding sequence is TGTGCCAGCAGTGGGCCAGCTAATGAAAAACTGTTTTTT. It specifies CASSGPANEKLFF.

The count of this clone is one. The chain recombines TRBV28 with TRBJ2-2; 7 nucleotides align to TRBD1. Losses at the gene ends were 6 bases for V and 5 bases for J; bases not matched to a gene: 12. CDR1 is MDHEN, CDR2 SYDVKM, per germline. This CDR3 has 16 residues. This CDR3 reads CASSSTGAESTGELFF. In DNA form, the CDR3 reads TGTGCCAGCAGCTCTACAGGGGCCGAGAGTACCGGGGAGCTGTTTTTT.

The rearrangement links TRBV7-2 to TRBJ2-7; 8 nucleotides match TRBD1. CDR1 is SGHTA and CDR2 is FQGNSA in the germline V gene. With 0 bases clipped from V and 2 bases from J, the junction kept 3 bases outside the gene matches. This CDR3 spans 15 amino acids. The chain's CDR3 is CASSLAPGQAYEQYF. The CDR3 DNA reads as TGTGCCAGCAGCTTAGCCCCGGGACAGGCCTACGAGCAGTACTTC.

V gene TRBV4-3 combines with J gene TRBJ1-3, with D unresolved. Deletions cut 0 bases from V and 3 bases from J, with 9 bases between. This CDR3 is 15 amino acids long. The germline V gene has CDR1 LGHNA and CDR2 YSLEER. The CDR3 loop is CASSQDARRGNTIYF. In DNA, the CDR3 is TGCGCCAGCAGCCAAGATGCCAGGCGTGGAAACACCATATATTTT.

The CDR3 is CASSPIRTISSYNEQFF. The CDR3 bases are TGTGCCAGCAGTCCAATCAGGACTATAAGCTCCTACAATGAGCAGTTCTTC. The chain recombines TRBV27 with TRBJ2-1, with D possibly matching TRBD2 (6 bases). Germline lookup yields CDR1 MNHEY and CDR2 SMNVEV (reference sequence). Trimming cost V 5 bases and J 0 bases, with 17 bases left between them. This CDR3 contains 17 residues.

V is TRBV10-3 and J is TRBJ1-4, with a tentative D call TRBD1 (5 bases). Trimming pared 8 bases from V and 4 bases from J, leaving 11 bases between. Germline V lookup: CDR1 ENHRY, CDR2 SYGVKD. This CDR3 spans 13 amino acids. The CDR3 loop reads CAIRGVDNEKLFF. The CDR3 DNA is TGTGCCATCCGGGGGGTAGATAATGAAAAACTGTTTTTT.

This chain connects TRBV4-2 to TRBJ2-2; perhaps TRBD1 as D (6 bases). CDR3 length equals 18 residues. V was trimmed by 0 bases and J by 4 bases, leaving 18 bases between them. CDR1 and CDR2 from the germline V gene are LGHNA and YNFKEQ. The CDR3 nucleotides are TGTGCCAGCAGCCAAGAGCCATGGAGGCAGGGGCGCACCGGGGAGCTGTTTTTT. Protein: CASSQEPWRQGRTGELFF.

The chain combines TRBV18 with TRBJ1-2; 9 nucleotides align to TRBD1. The junction had 1 base not matched to a gene; V was cut back by 5 bases and J by 6 bases. CDR3 length equals 12 residues. CDR1 KGHSH and CDR2 LQKENI come from the germline V gene. The CDR3 loop is CASSRDRDGYTF. The CDR3 DNA is TGTGCCAGCTCAAGGGACAGGGATGGCTACACCTTC.

The chain couples TRBV7-2 to TRBJ2-3, with a weak D call TRBD2 (6 bases). The length of the CDR3 is 16 residues. Trimming took 3 bases from V and 1 from J, leaving 14 bases between them. Germline values: CDR1 SGHTA, CDR2 FQGNSA. CDR3 sequence (DNA): TGTGCCAGCAGCTTGCGACACGGGGAGGGCACAGATACGCAGTATTTT. Translated, it gives CASSLRHGEGTDTQYF.

This chain connects TRBV9 to TRBJ1-1; D call uncertain. Germline V gene data show CDR1 as SGDLS and CDR2 as YYNGEE. V lost 0 bases and J 5 bases, leaving 11 bases between the germline ends. This CDR3 has 14 residues. The CDR3 protein is CASSVGQAGTEAFF. CDR3 sequence (DNA): TGTGCCAGCAGCGTAGGGCAGGCTGGGACTGAAGCTTTCTTT.

This clone was recorded only once. The V call is TRBV11-2, the J call TRBJ1-2; 7 nucleotides align to TRBD1. The length of the CDR3 is 16 residues. Per the germline V gene, CDR1 is SGHAT and CDR2 is FQNNGV. V dropped 0 bases and J dropped 4; count of bases not matched to a gene: 8. CDR3 region: CASSLDWRGTAYGYTF. The CDR3 bases are TGTGCCAGCAGCTTAGATTGGAGGGGGACAGCCTATGGCTACACCTTC.

This clone was seen once. The genes are TRBV27 and TRBJ2-3; the match to TRBD2 covers 7 bases. This CDR3 is built from 16 residues. Germline lookup yields CDR1 MNHEY and CDR2 SMNVEV (reference sequence). V trimming: 8 bases; J trimming: 3 bases; junction bases outside the gene matches: 14. CDR3 sequence: CASARGGRVLTDTQYF. As DNA, the CDR3 is TGTGCCAGCGCCCGAGGAGGGAGGGTTCTAACAGATACGCAGTATTTT.

The rearrangement joins TRBV6-5 to TRBJ1-1; maybe TRBD1 (6 bases). Trimming pared 8 bases from V and 9 bases from J, leaving 22 bases between. The CDR3 consists of 14 residues. Germline loops: CDR1 MNHEY, CDR2 SVGAGI. CDR3 residues: CASRGIVGASQAFF. As DNA, the CDR3 is TGTGCCAGCCGGGGAATCGTGGGGGCCTCCCAAGCTTTCTTT.

As regards this clone: Other DNA sequences from this sample encode an identical CDR3 as well. For the CDR3, the DNA is TGTGCCAGCAGCCTCAACACCGGGGAGCTGTTTTTT. It yields the protein CASSLNTGELFF. The V call is TRBV7-9, the J call TRBJ2-2, with D unclear. Germline values: CDR1 SEHNR, CDR2 FQNEAQ (reference sequence). The V and J ends lost 5 bases and 2 bases respectively, with 3 bases between them. This CDR3 region has 12 residues. The full variable domain, in which reference TRBV7-9 and TRBJ2-2 provide the parts outside the CDR3, is DTGVSQNPRHKITKRGQNVTFRCDPISEHNRLYWYRQTLGQGPEFLTYFQNEAQLEKSRLLSDRFSAERPKGSFSTLEIQRTEQGDSAMYLCASSLNTGELFFGEGSRLTVL.